This T cell receptor beta chain appears in the sequencing data of a study of blood T cell repertoires in COVID-19. The wider study: PBMCs, B-cell-depleted T cells, or T cells were the source of the cDNA or gDNA that made up the material.

The CDR3 has 15 residues. Germline assignment: CDR1 SGHTA and CDR2 FQGTGA. V was pared by 11 bases and J by 2 bases, with 18 bases between. Measured with immunoSEQ multiplex PCR; TCRdb has only the in-frame clones, and not every one. Of over 65,000 clones in the sample, 80% to 90% were seen once. Sequenced sample: peripheral blood. The receptor was derived from a young man with acute or convalescent COVID-19. This chain uses TRBV7-3 with TRBJ2-2; the D gene is possibly TRBD2 (6 bases). The DNA for the CDR3 is TGTGCCCTAATCGGAGGGGTCCCCAACACCGGGGAGCTGTTTTTT. Its translation: CALIGGVPNTGELFF.